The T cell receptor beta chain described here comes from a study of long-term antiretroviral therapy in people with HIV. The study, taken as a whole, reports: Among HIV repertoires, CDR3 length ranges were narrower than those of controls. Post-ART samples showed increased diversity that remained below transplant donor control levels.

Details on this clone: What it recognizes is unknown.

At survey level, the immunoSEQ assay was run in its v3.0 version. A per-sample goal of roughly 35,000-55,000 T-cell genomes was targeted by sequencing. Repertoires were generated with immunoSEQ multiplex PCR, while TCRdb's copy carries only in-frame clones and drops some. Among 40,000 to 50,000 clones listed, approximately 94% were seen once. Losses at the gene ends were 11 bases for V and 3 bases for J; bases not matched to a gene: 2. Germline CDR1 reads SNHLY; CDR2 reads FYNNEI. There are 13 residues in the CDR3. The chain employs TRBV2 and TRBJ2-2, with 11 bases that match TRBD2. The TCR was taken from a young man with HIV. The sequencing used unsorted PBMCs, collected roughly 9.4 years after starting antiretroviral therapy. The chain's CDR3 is CAVAGGYTGELFF. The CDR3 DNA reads TGTGCCGTAGCGGGGGGGTACACCGGGGAGCTGTTTTTT. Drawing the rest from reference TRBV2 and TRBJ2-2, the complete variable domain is EPEVTQTPSHQVTQMGQEVILRCVPISNHLYFYWYRQILGQKVEFLVSFYNNEISEKSEIFDDQFSVERPDGSNFTLKIRSTKLEDSAMYFCAVAGGYTGELFFGEGSRLTVL.